Following are 17 T cell receptor beta chains from one sample sequenced in a study of Ad26.COV2.S vaccination and SARS-CoV-2 variants. This sample's treatment: some 19 received Ad26.COV2.S at low or high dose, single or two shots; 5 received placebo; per-sample allocation not given. Specimen acquisition occurred on day 63 following the initial vaccine or placebo injection. TCRdb's copy holds only in-frame clones and misses some; the assay was immunoSEQ multiplex PCR. The sample has a few hundred thousand clones, roughly 90% seen once. The sequencing here drew on peripheral blood, taken in a trial of Ad26.COV2.S vaccine versus placebo. These receptors came from a person between 18 and 60 years old who received the Ad26.COV2.S COVID-19 vaccine or a placebo.

The rearrangement uses TRBV29-1 and TRBJ2-3; 8 nucleotides line up with TRBD1. V lost 5 bases and J lost 11; bases outside the gene matches: 3. Germline assignment: CDR1 SQVTM and CDR2 ANQGSEA. The CDR3 spans 10 residues. The CDR3 DNA reads as TGCAGCGTTCCGGGACAGGAGCAGTATTTT. It is translated as CSVPGQEQYF.

The chain employs TRBV5-4 and TRBJ2-3, with TRBD2 identical over 9 bases. Germline V gene sequence: CDR1 SGHNT, CDR2 YYREEE (reference sequence). CDR3 length equals 17 residues. J was trimmed by 0 bases and V by 0 bases; bases with no gene match: 5. The CDR3 DNA reads TGTGCCAGCAGCTTGGTGGGACTAGCAACTAGCACAGATACGCAGTATTTT. Encoded protein: CASSLVGLATSTDTQYF.

This rearrangement joins TRBV4-3 to TRBJ1-5, with no clear D. Between the trimmed V and J ends, which lost 0 bases and 5 bases, there was a span of 14 bases. The CDR3 extends over 16 amino acids. Germline V gives CDR1 LGHNA, CDR2 YSLEER. CDR3 nucleotides: TGCGCCAGCAGCCAAGAATGGGCAGGCTCCCATCAGCCCCAGCATTTT. Amino acids: CASSQEWAGSHQPQHF.

The CDR3 DNA is TGTGCCAGCAGCTTTGGAACCCTCCAAGAGACCCAGTACTTC. Its protein product is CASSFGTLQETQYF. The V gene is TRBV7-9, the J gene TRBJ2-5; D not certain. Germline V gene sequence: CDR1 SEHNR, CDR2 FQNEAQ (reference sequence). This CDR3 has 14 residues. Trimming left V 3 bases short and J 1 base short, with 9 bases between. Full variable domain (rest looked up from reference TRBV7-9 and TRBJ2-5): DTGVSQNPRHKITKRGQNVTFRCDPISEHNRLYWYRQTLGQGPEFLTYFQNEAQLEKSRLLSDRFSAERPKGSFSTLEIQRTEQGDSAMYLCASSFGTLQETQYFGPGTRLLVL.

Only one count was recorded for this clone. The chain combines TRBV7-2 with TRBJ1-2, with a possible D match to TRBD1 (5 bases). The CDR3 has 15 residues. Germline V gene lookup returns CDR1 SGHTA and CDR2 FQGNSA. The V gene lost 1 base and the J gene lost 4 bases, with 13 bases spanning the gap. The CDR3 DNA sequence: TGTGCCAGCAGCTTAGGGGACGGGCCCCTCTATGGCTACACCTTC. Translating it yields CASSLGDGPLYGYTF.

This chain joins TRBV27 and TRBJ2-7; no clear D gene. With 7 bases removed from V and 2 bases from J, the gap between germline ends came to 15 bases. The CDR3 extends over 14 amino acids. Germline CDR1 and CDR2: MNHEY and SMNVEV (reference sequence). The CDR3 loop reads CASTALGRAYEQYF. DNA of the CDR3: TGTGCCAGCACCGCCTTGGGTCGAGCCTACGAGCAGTACTTC.

The CDR3 DNA is TGTGCCACCAGTGACCCGACAGACACAGATACGCAGTATTTT. It yields the protein CATSDPTDTDTQYF. The chain employs TRBV24-1 and TRBJ2-3, with TRBD1 as a possible D gene (5 bases). Deletions cut 4 bases from V and 2 bases from J, with 9 bases between. Germline loops: CDR1 KGHDR, CDR2 SFDVKD. The CDR3 runs to 14 residues.

V usage is TRBV7-6 and J usage is TRBJ1-2; 8 nucleotides line up with TRBD1. This CDR3 is built from 17 residues. Germline V lookup: CDR1 SGHVS, CDR2 FNYEAQ. The V and J ends lost 0 bases and 5 bases, in that order; junction bases with no gene match: 11. CDR3 sequence (DNA): TGTGCCAGCAGCTTAGCGATAGGGCAGGGGGCTGGTTATGGCTACACCTTC. Translated: CASSLAIGQGAGYGYTF.

V is TRBV29-1 and J is TRBJ2-1, with D tentatively TRBD2 (5 bases). V was pared by 1 base and J by 8 bases, with 18 bases between. Per the germline V gene, CDR1 is SQVTM and CDR2 is ANQGSEA. This CDR3 region has 15 residues. DNA of the CDR3: TGCAGCGTTGAAGGCGAGGAAGAGGGATGGGATGAGCAGTTCTTC. Its protein is CSVEGEEEGWDEQFF.

This chain joins TRBV4-1 and TRBJ1-1, with D possibly being TRBD1 (6 bases). The V end was cut by 1 base, the J end by 7 bases, with 13 bases between. Germline lookup yields CDR1 MGHRA and CDR2 YSYEKL. This CDR3 has 14 amino acids. The CDR3 is CASSQAWGGSEAFF. The CDR3 nucleotides read TGCGCCAGCAGCCAAGCCTGGGGGGGCAGTGAAGCTTTCTTT.

The V call is TRBV7-6, the J call TRBJ2-5; D is ambiguous. V lost 1 base, J lost 5 bases, and 14 bases lay in between. CDR3 size: 15 residues. In germline, CDR1 is SGHVS, CDR2 FNYEAQ. The CDR3 nucleotides are TGTGCCAGCAGCTTAGGGGCGAGCGATCAGGAGACCCAGTACTTC. This encodes CASSLGASDQETQYF.

In DNA, the CDR3 is TGTGCCAGCAGTTCGAGCTACACCGGGGAGCTGTTTTTT. This sequence encodes CASSSSYTGELFF. The rearrangement links TRBV2 to TRBJ2-2; D gene unclear. V dropped 5 bases and J dropped 3 bases, with 7 bases sitting between them. The CDR3 length is 13 residues. Germline V gene lookup returns CDR1 SNHLY and CDR2 FYNNEI.

V usage is TRBV4-1 and J usage is TRBJ2-1, with 8 bases identical to TRBD2. V was pared by 3 bases and J by 4 bases, with 8 bases of the junction left unmatched. Germline V gene lookup returns CDR1 MGHRA and CDR2 YSYEKL. This CDR3 spans 16 amino acids. For the CDR3, the DNA is TGCGCCAGCAGCCACGGGAGGACTAGCATATACAATGAGCAGTTCTTC. The encoded protein is CASSHGRTSIYNEQFF.

V is TRBV6-6 and J is TRBJ2-7; perhaps TRBD2 as D (5 bases). V gave up 2 bases and J gave up 3 bases, with 14 bases separating them. Germline CDR1 MNHNY, CDR2 SVGAGI (reference sequence). This CDR3 contains 15 residues. The CDR3 sequence is CASSYPGSTNYEQYF. The CDR3, as DNA: TGTGCCAGCAGTTACCCGGGGTCTACAAACTACGAGCAGTACTTC.

The chain couples TRBV27 to TRBJ2-1, with D tentatively TRBD2 (6 bases). Germline V gene sequence: CDR1 MNHEY, CDR2 SMNVEV (reference sequence). This CDR3 spans 16 amino acids. Trimming left V 4 bases short and J 0 bases short, with 13 bases between. The CDR3, as DNA: TGTGCCAGCAGTTCCCGCCTGGAGGGCTCCTACAATGAGCAGTTCTTC. Its translation is CASSSRLEGSYNEQFF.

The CDR3 loop is CAWASGHNQPQHF. The CDR3 bases are TGTGCCTGGGCCAGTGGGCACAATCAGCCCCAGCATTTT. The V call is TRBV30, the J call TRBJ1-5; no firm D call. The CDR3 contains 13 residues. V lost 5 bases and J lost 3, with 11 bases in between. Germline lookup yields CDR1 GTSNPN and CDR2 SVGIG (reference sequence). Full variable domain (remainder filled in from reference TRBV30 and TRBJ1-5): SQTIHQWPATLVQPVGSPLSLECTVEGTSNPNLYWYRQAAGRGLQLLFYSVGIGQISSEVPQNLSASRPQDRQFILSSKKLLLSDSGFYLCAWASGHNQPQHFGDGTRLSIL.

This clone was seen more than once but under ten times. This chain connects TRBV15 to TRBJ1-6; D gene unclear. Germline assignment: CDR1 LNHNV and CDR2 YYDKDF (reference sequence). The CDR3 sequence is 18 residues long. Trimming shortened V by 0 bases and J by 0 bases, and 12 bases separated the two germline ends. The CDR3 loop is CATSRDSLRGSYNSPLHF. The DNA of the CDR3 is TGTGCCACCAGCAGAGATTCACTCCGGGGCTCCTATAATTCACCCCTCCACTTT.